The clone carrying this TCR beta chain was detected ten times or more. What it recognizes is unknown. The V and J ends lost 4 bases and 5 bases, in that order; junction bases with no gene match: 12. Germline lookup yields CDR1 MNHNS and CDR2 SASEGT. This CDR3 is 16 amino acids long. This sample is drawn from a study of T cells in Graves' hyperthyroidism and ophthalmopathy. Study-level background: Peripheral blood samples were taken at initial diagnosis, prior to any treatment.

Study-wide results and caveats: A 13 V-J model separated ophthalmopathy from stable hyperthyroidism.

It was RNA transcripts that yielded the amplified TCR beta CDR3 regions. Initially, a first-round RT-PCR of the TCR CDR3 employed the HTBI primer set. TCRdb called the multiplex PCR reads again in MiXCR, with one record for every CDR3 protein. This table has about 560,000 distinct CDR3 sequences, 11% to 15% appearing once. The receptor was derived from a woman in her 40s with Graves' hyperthyroidism. The genes are TRBV6-1 and TRBJ2-7, with 9 nucleotides matching TRBD2. Sequencing input: blood. The CDR3 DNA sequence: TGTGCCAGCAGTGTCCCCCGAGGCGGGAGGGCCGACGAGCAGTACTTC. Translation: CASSVPRGGRADEQYF.